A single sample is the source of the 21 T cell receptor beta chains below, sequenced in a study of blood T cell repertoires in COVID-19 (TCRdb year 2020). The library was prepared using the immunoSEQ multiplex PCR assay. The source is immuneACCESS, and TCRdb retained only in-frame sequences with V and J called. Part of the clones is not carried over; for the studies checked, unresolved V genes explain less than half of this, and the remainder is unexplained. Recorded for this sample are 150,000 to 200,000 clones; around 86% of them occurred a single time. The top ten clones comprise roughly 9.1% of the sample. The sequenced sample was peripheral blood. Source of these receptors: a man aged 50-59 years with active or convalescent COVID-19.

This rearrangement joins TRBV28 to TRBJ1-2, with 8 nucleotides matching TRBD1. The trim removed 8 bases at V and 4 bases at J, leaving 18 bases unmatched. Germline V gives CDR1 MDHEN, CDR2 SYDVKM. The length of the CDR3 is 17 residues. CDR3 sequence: CASRLRGQATNPYGYTF. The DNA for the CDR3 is TGTGCCAGCCGATTACGGGGACAGGCAACAAATCCCTATGGCTACACCTTC.

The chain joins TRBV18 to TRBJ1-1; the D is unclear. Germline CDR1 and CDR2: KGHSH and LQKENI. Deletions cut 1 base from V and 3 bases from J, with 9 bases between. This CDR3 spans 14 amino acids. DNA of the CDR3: TGTGCCAGCTCACCACGGGAGTGGGACACTGAAGCTTTCTTT. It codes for CASSPREWDTEAFF.

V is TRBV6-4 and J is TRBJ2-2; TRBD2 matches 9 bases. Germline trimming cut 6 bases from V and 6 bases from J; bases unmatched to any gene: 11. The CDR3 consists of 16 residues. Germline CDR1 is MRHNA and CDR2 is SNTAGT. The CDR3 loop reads CASSSVAAGGAGELFF. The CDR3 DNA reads TGTGCCAGCAGCTCCGTAGCTGCGGGAGGGGCCGGGGAGCTGTTTTTT.

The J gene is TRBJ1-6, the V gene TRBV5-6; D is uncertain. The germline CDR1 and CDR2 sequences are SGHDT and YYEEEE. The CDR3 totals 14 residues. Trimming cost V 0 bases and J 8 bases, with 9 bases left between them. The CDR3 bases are TGTGCCAGCAGCTTGGACAGAGCCGATTCACCCCTCCACTTT. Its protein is CASSLDRADSPLHF.

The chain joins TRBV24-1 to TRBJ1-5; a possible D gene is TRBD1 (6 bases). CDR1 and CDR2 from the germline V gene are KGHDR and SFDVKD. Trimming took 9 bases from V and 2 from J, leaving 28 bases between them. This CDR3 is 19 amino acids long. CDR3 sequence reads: CATPYGQLGGFRGNQPQHF. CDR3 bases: TGTGCCACCCCCTATGGACAGTTAGGTGGTTTTAGGGGCAATCAGCCCCAGCATTTT.

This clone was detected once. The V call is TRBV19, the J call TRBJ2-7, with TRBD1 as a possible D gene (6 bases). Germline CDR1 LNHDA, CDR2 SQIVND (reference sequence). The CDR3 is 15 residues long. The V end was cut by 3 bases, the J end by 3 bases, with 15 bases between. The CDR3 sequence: CASSMQAKGDYEQYF. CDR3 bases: TGTGCCAGTAGTATGCAGGCTAAGGGGGACTACGAGCAGTACTTC.

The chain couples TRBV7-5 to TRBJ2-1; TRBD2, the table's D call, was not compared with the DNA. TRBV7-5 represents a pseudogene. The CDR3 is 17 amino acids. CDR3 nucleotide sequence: TGTGTCAGAAGCCTAGACCGGGGAGTGAGCTCCTACAATGAGCAGTTCTTC. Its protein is CVRSLDRGVSSYNEQFF.

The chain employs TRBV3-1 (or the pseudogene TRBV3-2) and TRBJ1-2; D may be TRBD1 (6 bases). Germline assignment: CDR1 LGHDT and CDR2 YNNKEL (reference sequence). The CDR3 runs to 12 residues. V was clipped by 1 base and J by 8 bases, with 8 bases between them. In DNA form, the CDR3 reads TGTGCCAGCAGCCAAGTTGGGGGCGGCTACACCTTC. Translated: CASSQVGGGYTF.

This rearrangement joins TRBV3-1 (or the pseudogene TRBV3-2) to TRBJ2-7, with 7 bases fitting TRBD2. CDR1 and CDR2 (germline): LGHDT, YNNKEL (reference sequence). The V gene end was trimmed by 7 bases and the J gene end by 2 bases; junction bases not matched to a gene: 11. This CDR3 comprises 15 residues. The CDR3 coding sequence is TGTGCCAGCACCCACGGGGGGTGGGGAACCTACGAGCAGTACTTC. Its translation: CASTHGGWGTYEQYF.

CDR3 in amino acids: CASSLREGNQPQHF. In DNA form, the CDR3 reads TGTGCCAGCAGTTTGAGGGAGGGCAATCAGCCCCAGCATTTT. The chain recombines TRBV27 with TRBJ1-5; no reliable D call. Germline CDR1 and CDR2: MNHEY and SMNVEV (reference sequence). Trimming left V 3 bases short and J 2 bases short, with 8 bases between. The CDR3 has 14 amino acids.

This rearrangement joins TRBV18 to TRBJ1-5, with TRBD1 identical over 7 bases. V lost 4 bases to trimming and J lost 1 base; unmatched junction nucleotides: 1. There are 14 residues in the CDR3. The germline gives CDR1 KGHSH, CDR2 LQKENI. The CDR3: CASSQGQSNQPQHF. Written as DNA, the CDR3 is TGTGCCAGCTCACAGGGACAGAGCAATCAGCCCCAGCATTTT.

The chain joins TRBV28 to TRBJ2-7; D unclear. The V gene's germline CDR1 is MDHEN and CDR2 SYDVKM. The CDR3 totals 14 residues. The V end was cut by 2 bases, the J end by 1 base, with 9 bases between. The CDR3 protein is CASSLAGNSYEQYF. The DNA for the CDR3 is TGTGCCAGCAGTTTAGCAGGAAATTCCTACGAGCAGTACTTC.

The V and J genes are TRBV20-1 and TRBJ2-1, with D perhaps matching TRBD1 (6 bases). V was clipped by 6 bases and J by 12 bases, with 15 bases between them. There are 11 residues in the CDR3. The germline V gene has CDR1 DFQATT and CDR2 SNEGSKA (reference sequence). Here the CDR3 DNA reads TGCAGTGCGCGACAGGCCCCTGGGCAGTTCTTC. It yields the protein CSARQAPGQFF.

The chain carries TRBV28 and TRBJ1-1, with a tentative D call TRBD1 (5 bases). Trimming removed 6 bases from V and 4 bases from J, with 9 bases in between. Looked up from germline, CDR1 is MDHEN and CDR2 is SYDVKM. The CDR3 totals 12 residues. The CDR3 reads CASSKTVTEAFF. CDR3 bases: TGTGCCAGCAGCAAGACAGTCACTGAAGCTTTCTTT.

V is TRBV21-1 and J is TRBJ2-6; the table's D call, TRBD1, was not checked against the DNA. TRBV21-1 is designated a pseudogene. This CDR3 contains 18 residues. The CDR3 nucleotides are TGTGCCAGCAGCACGGATGCAGGGCCTCCCTCTGGGGCCAACGTCCTGACTTTC. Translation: CASSTDAGPPSGANVLTF.

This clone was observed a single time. CDR3 sequence reads: CASGGSSYNSPLHF. The CDR3 nucleotides read TGTGCCAGCGGGGGCAGCTCCTATAATTCACCCCTCCACTTT. The chain couples TRBV7-9 to TRBJ1-6; D perhaps matches TRBD1 (6 bases). The V and J ends lost 8 bases and 0 bases respectively, with 8 bases between them. This CDR3 has 14 amino acids. CDR1 and CDR2 from the germline V gene are SEHNR and FQNEAQ (reference sequence).

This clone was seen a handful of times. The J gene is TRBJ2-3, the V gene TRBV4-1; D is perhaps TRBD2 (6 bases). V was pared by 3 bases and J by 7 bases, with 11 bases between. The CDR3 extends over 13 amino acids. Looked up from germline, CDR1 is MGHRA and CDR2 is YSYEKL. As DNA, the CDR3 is TGCGCCAGCAGCCACGGGAGCTCAAATACGCAGTATTTT. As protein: CASSHGSSNTQYF.

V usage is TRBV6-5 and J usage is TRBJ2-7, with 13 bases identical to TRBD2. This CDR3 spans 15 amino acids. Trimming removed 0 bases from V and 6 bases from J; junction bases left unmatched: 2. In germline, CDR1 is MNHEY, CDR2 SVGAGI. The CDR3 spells CASSYSRLAGGEQYF. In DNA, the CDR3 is TGTGCCAGCAGTTACTCGAGACTAGCGGGAGGCGAGCAGTACTTC.

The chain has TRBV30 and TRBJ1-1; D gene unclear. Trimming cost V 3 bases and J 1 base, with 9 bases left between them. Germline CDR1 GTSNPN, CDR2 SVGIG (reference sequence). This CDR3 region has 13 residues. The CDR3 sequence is CAWSTTGNTEAFF. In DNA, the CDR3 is TGTGCCTGGAGCACCACGGGGAACACTGAAGCTTTCTTT.

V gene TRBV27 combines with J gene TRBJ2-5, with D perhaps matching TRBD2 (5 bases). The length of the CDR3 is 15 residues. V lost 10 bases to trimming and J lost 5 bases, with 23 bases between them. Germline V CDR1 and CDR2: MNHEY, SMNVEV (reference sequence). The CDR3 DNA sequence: TGTGCCACCAGGAAACTAGGACCTGGGGAGGAGACCCAGTACTTC. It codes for CATRKLGPGEETQYF.

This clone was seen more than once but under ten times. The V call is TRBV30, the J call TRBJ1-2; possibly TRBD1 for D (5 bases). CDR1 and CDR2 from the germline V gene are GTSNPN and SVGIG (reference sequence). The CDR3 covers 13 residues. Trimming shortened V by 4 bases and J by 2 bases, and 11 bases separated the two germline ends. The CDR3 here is CAWTQGGNYGYTF. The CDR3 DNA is TGTGCCTGGACTCAGGGAGGAAACTATGGCTACACCTTC.